Below are 2 T cell receptor beta chains sequenced from a single sample in a study of beta chain features in type 1 diabetes. As every portion of the isolated RNA was reverse transcribed, the sequencing read expressed TCRB transcripts. Sequencing used immunoSEQ multiplex PCR; TCRdb keeps in-frame clones, though not all of them. This table has 500,000 to 700,000 clones, 15% to 17% appearing once. The sequenced material came from naive CD4+ T cells from blood. Receptors originate from a man aged 18 to 35 in good health.

The CDR3 spells CASRLAEETQYF. In DNA form, the CDR3 reads TGCGCCAGCCGGCTAGCGGAAGAGACCCAGTACTTC. The chain is built from TRBV5-1 and TRBJ2-5; 7 bases are a match to TRBD2. Per germline, CDR1 SGHRS and CDR2 YFSETQ. V was pared by 7 bases and J by 3 bases, with 3 bases of the junction left unmatched. CDR3 length equals 12 residues. The full variable domain, with the rest looked up from reference TRBV5-1 and TRBJ2-5, is KAGVTQTPRYLIKTRGQQVTLSCSPISGHRSVSWYQQTPGQGLQFLFEYFSETQRNKGNFPGRFSGRQFSNSRSEMNVSTLELGDSALYLCASRLAEETQYFGPGTRLLVL.

The genes are TRBV5-1 and TRBJ2-5, with D unresolved. The CDR3 runs 13 residues. The germline V gene has CDR1 SGHRS and CDR2 YFSETQ. V was shortened by 3 bases and J by 0 bases, with 6 bases between the two germline ends. In DNA form, the CDR3 reads TGCGCCAGCAGCTGGGGATACCAAGAGACCCAGTACTTC. Translating it yields CASSWGYQETQYF. Supplemented by reference TRBV5-1 and TRBJ2-5, the full variable domain reads KAGVTQTPRYLIKTRGQQVTLSCSPISGHRSVSWYQQTPGQGLQFLFEYFSETQRNKGNFPGRFSGRQFSNSRSEMNVSTLELGDSALYLCASSWGYQETQYFGPGTRLLVL.